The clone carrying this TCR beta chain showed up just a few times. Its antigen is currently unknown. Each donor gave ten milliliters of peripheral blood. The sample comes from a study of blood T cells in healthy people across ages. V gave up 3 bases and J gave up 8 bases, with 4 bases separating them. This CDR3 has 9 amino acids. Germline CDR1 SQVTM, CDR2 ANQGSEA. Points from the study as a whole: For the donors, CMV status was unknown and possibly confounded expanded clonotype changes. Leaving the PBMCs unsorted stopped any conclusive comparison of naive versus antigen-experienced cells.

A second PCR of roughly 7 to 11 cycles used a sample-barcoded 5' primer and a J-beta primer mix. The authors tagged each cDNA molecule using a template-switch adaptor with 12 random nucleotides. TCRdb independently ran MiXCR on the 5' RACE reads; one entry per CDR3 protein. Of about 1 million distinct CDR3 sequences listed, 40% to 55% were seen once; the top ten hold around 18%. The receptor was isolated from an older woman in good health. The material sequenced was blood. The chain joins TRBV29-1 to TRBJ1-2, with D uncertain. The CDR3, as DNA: TGCAGCGTTGACGAAGGCTACACCTTC. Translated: CSVDEGYTF. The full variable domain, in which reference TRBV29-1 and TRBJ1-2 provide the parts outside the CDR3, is SAVISQKPSRDICQRGTSLTIQCQVDSQVTMMFWYRQQPGQSLTLIATANQGSEATYESGFVIDKFPISRPNLTFSTLTVSNMSPEDSSIYLCSVDEGYTFGSGTRLTVV.